One and the same sample provided the 24 T cell receptor beta chains below, sequenced in a study of blood T cell repertoires in COVID-19. Measured with immunoSEQ multiplex PCR; TCRdb has only the in-frame clones, and not every one. The repertoire includes about 130,000 clones, about 79% of them detected once, and 37% sits in the top ten. Sequenced input: peripheral blood. The receptors stem from a middle-aged man with active or convalescent COVID-19.

The CDR3 bases are TGTGCCAGTAGTATGGGGAGTGCTGTGGAGACCCAGTACTTC. Its translation is CASSMGSAVETQYF. The chain is built from TRBV19 and TRBJ2-5; TRBD2 is a possible D gene (5 bases). The germline gives CDR1 LNHDA, CDR2 SQIVND (reference sequence). The CDR3 is 14 residues long. Trimming removed 3 bases from V and 5 bases from J, with 13 bases in between.

V usage is TRBV5-1 and J usage is TRBJ1-4; the match to TRBD1 covers 8 bases. With V trimmed by 0 bases and J by 7 bases, 5 bases remained unmatched. CDR1 is SGHRS and CDR2 is YFSETQ in the germline V gene. The CDR3 consists of 15 residues. CDR3 sequence reads: CASSLAQGASEKLFF. The CDR3 nucleotides are TGCGCCAGCAGCTTGGCTCAGGGGGCGAGTGAAAAACTGTTTTTT.

V gene TRBV2 combines with J gene TRBJ2-1; TRBD2 is a possible D gene (6 bases). Germline V CDR1 and CDR2: SNHLY, FYNNEI. The ends were cut back, 5 bases at V and 3 bases at J, with 14 bases in the middle. This CDR3 region has 15 residues. Here the CDR3 reads CASSTGLGNYNEQFF. The DNA for the CDR3 is TGTGCCAGCAGTACGGGACTCGGGAACTACAATGAGCAGTTCTTC. The variable domain in full, with the rest retrieved from reference TRBV2 and TRBJ2-1, is EPEVTQTPSHQVTQMGQEVILRCVPISNHLYFYWYRQILGQKVEFLVSFYNNEISEKSEIFDDQFSVERPDGSNFTLKIRSTKLEDSAMYFCASSTGLGNYNEQFFGPGTRLTVL.

This CDR3 is CASSETQGSHEQYF. The CDR3 DNA is TGTGCCAGCAGTGAAACCCAGGGGTCCCACGAGCAGTACTTC. The J gene is TRBJ2-7, the V gene TRBV2; weak D call: TRBD1 (6 bases). Germline CDR1 SNHLY, CDR2 FYNNEI. V dropped 2 bases and J dropped 5 bases, with 13 bases sitting between them. The CDR3 extends over 14 amino acids.

V and J are TRBV5-1 and TRBJ2-2; TRBD2 aligns across 9 bases. CDR1 is SGHRS, CDR2 YFSETQ, per germline. V lost 5 bases and J lost 2; bases outside the gene matches: 16. The CDR3 sequence is 19 residues long. CDR3 sequence reads: CASRSSSGRSLGNTGELFF. In DNA form, the CDR3 reads TGCGCCAGCAGGTCGAGTAGCGGGAGAAGTTTGGGTAACACCGGGGAGCTGTTTTTT.

V gene TRBV28 combines with J gene TRBJ1-3; D possibly corresponds to TRBD1 (6 bases). The CDR3 extends over 16 amino acids. The germline gives CDR1 MDHEN, CDR2 SYDVKM. V lost 4 bases and J 4 bases, leaving 17 bases between the germline ends. The DNA for the CDR3 is TGTGCCAGCAGTTCGGGGGGACACCAAGGGGGAAACACCATATATTTT. Protein product: CASSSGGHQGGNTIYF.

V gene TRBV7-2 combines with J gene TRBJ2-1; D remains ambiguous. Germline V gene lookup returns CDR1 SGHTA and CDR2 FQGNSA. The ends were cut back, 2 bases at V and 8 bases at J, with 4 bases in the middle. The length of the CDR3 is 11 residues. In DNA form, the CDR3 reads TGTGCCAGCAGCTTAACGGATGAGCAGTTCTTC. It encodes CASSLTDEQFF.

The chain is built from TRBV24-1 and TRBJ2-3; 12 nucleotides agree with TRBD2. V gave up 4 bases and J gave up 4 bases; unmatched junction bases: 11. This CDR3 has 18 amino acids. Germline V gives CDR1 KGHDR, CDR2 SFDVKD. The CDR3 bases are TGTGCCACCAGTGACCGTACGATACTAGCGGGGGGCCCAGATACGCAGTATTTT. Its protein is CATSDRTILAGGPDTQYF.

This chain links TRBV11-2 with TRBJ2-7; D not certain. CDR3 length equals 10 residues. Trimming took 8 bases from V and 12 from J, leaving 14 bases between them. CDR1 is SGHAT, CDR2 FQNNGV, per germline. CDR3 coding DNA: TGTGCCAGCCCGTCCCCAGGTCCGTACTTC. This encodes CASPSPGPYF. Full variable domain (missing parts from reference TRBV11-2 and TRBJ2-7): EAGVAQSPRYKIIEKRQSVAFWCNPISGHATLYWYQQILGQGPKLLIQFQNNGVVDDSQLPKDRFSAERLKGVDSTLKIQPAKLEDSAVYLCASPSPGPYFGPGTRLTVT.

The chain combines TRBV28 with TRBJ1-1, with a possible D match to TRBD1 (6 bases). Germline lookup yields CDR1 MDHEN and CDR2 SYDVKM. The CDR3 has 15 residues. Trimming took 5 bases from V and 1 from J, leaving 14 bases between them. In DNA, the CDR3 is TGTGCCAGCAGTCCGCTCGGACAGTCGAACACTGAAGCTTTCTTT. This codes for CASSPLGQSNTEAFF.

V and J are TRBV6-5 and TRBJ1-5; 12 bases align to TRBD1. Unmatched junction bases numbered 4, after V lost 5 bases and J lost 8 bases. This CDR3 is built from 14 residues. The germline V gene encodes CDR1 MNHEY and CDR2 SVGAGI. CDR3 nucleotides: TGTGCCAGCAGTCGGGACAGGGGGCTTAAGCCCCAGCATTTT. It codes for CASSRDRGLKPQHF.

Turning to this clone: Other nucleotide sequences from this sample produce the same CDR3. The V and J genes are TRBV28 and TRBJ2-7; D remains unclear. The V and J ends lost 3 bases and 4 bases respectively, with 4 bases between them. This CDR3 is built from 11 residues. Germline loops: CDR1 MDHEN, CDR2 SYDVKM. CDR3 protein: CASSFRYEQYF. The CDR3 DNA reads as TGTGCCAGCAGTTTTAGATACGAGCAGTACTTC.

The chain links TRBV5-1 to TRBJ1-1, with TRBD1 as a possible D gene (5 bases). CDR3 size: 13 residues. The germline gives CDR1 SGHRS, CDR2 YFSETQ. V was cut by 4 bases and J by 5 bases, with 12 bases left in between. The CDR3: CASSDTGSTEAFF. CDR3 nucleotides: TGCGCCAGCAGCGACACAGGTTCTACTGAAGCTTTCTTT.

This chain uses TRBV19 with TRBJ1-1, with D perhaps TRBD1 (5 bases). This CDR3 spans 17 amino acids. Trimming stripped 8 bases from V and 0 bases from J, with 22 bases between. From germline, CDR1 is LNHDA and CDR2 SQIVND (reference sequence). The CDR3 region is CASPTIEQENMNTEAFF. CDR3 sequence (DNA): TGTGCCAGTCCCACCATTGAACAGGAAAACATGAACACTGAAGCTTTCTTT.

This clone was seen many times. The V gene is TRBV4-3, the J gene TRBJ1-2; 9 bases fit TRBD1. Germline lookup yields CDR1 LGHNA and CDR2 YSLEER. The CDR3 loop spans 15 amino acids. V shed 5 bases and J 4 bases; nucleotides not matched to a gene: 8. The DNA for the CDR3 is TGCGCCAGCAGCGCGGCCGGGACAGGGTCCTATGGCTACACCTTC. Amino acid sequence: CASSAAGTGSYGYTF.

The V gene is TRBV5-1, the J gene TRBJ2-7; D is possibly TRBD1 (5 bases). The CDR3 extends over 13 amino acids. Germline CDR1 reads SGHRS; CDR2 reads YFSETQ. Trimming took off 3 bases at V and 2 bases at J, with 9 bases between the two ends. Here the CDR3 DNA reads TGCGCCAGCAGCTCGACAGAAACCTACGAGCAGTACTTC. It yields the protein CASSSTETYEQYF.

A single count supports this clone. The CDR3 sequence: CASSFYNSNEKLFF. In DNA, the CDR3 is TGTGCCAGCAGTTTCTACAACAGCAATGAAAAACTGTTTTTT. The chain has TRBV27 and TRBJ1-4; unclear D gene. V was pared by 3 bases and J by 5 bases, with 10 bases between. The CDR3 runs to 14 residues. The germline CDR1 and CDR2 sequences are MNHEY and SMNVEV (reference sequence).

V usage is TRBV5-1 and J usage is TRBJ2-1; 9 positions match TRBD1. The trim removed 4 bases at V and 5 bases at J, leaving 4 bases unmatched. CDR1 and CDR2 from the germline V gene are SGHRS and YFSETQ. This CDR3 is built from 14 residues. The CDR3 sequence is CASSGGTGHNEQFF. Written as DNA, the CDR3 is TGCGCCAGCAGCGGGGGGACAGGGCACAATGAGCAGTTCTTC.

The chain links TRBV2 to TRBJ2-5; D is unclear. The V end lost 10 bases, the J end lost 0 bases, and 6 bases lay between the germline ends. The CDR3 totals 11 residues. Germline assignment: CDR1 SNHLY and CDR2 FYNNEI. The CDR3 loop is CAKRNQETQYF. The CDR3 DNA is TGTGCCAAGAGGAACCAAGAGACCCAGTACTTC.

V and J are TRBV5-4 and TRBJ1-6, with TRBD1 identical over 11 bases. This CDR3 contains 17 residues. The V and J ends lost 4 bases and 5 bases, in that order; junction bases with no gene match: 8. From germline, CDR1 is SGHNT and CDR2 YYREEE (reference sequence). The CDR3 DNA sequence: TGTGCCAGCAGCATAGGACAGGGGGCTGTCAATAATTCACCCCTCCACTTT. Translation gives CASSIGQGAVNNSPLHF.

The count of this clone is one. The chain recombines TRBV7-8 with TRBJ1-4; D is uncertain. The CDR3 extends over 14 amino acids. V lost 1 base and J lost 8, with 11 bases in between. In germline, CDR1 is SGHVS, CDR2 FQNEAQ. The CDR3 spells CASSLVDRREKLFF. The CDR3 DNA is TGTGCCAGCAGCTTAGTCGACCGGCGGGAAAAACTGTTTTTT.

The chain employs TRBV30 and TRBJ2-3, with a tentative D call TRBD2 (6 bases). Per the germline V gene, CDR1 is GTSNPN and CDR2 is SVGIG (reference sequence). Trimming took off 5 bases at V and 6 bases at J, with 21 bases between the two ends. This CDR3 has 15 amino acids. This CDR3 is CAWDRGVLGPDTQYF. As DNA, the CDR3 is TGTGCCTGGGACCGCGGGGTACTCGGTCCGGATACGCAGTATTTT.

This CDR3 is CASRPTFMETEAFF. The CDR3 DNA reads TGTGCCAGCCGACCAACCTTTATGGAGACTGAAGCTTTCTTT. The chain is built from TRBV6-5 and TRBJ1-1; D is uncertain. The germline gives CDR1 MNHEY, CDR2 SVGAGI. V was clipped by 8 bases and J by 5 bases, with 18 bases between them. The CDR3 loop spans 14 amino acids.

This chain connects TRBV6-6 to TRBJ2-2; D ambiguous. Germline-derived CDR1 and CDR2 are MNHNY and SVGAGI (reference sequence). The CDR3 consists of 15 residues. V was trimmed by 5 bases and J by 7 bases, leaving 17 bases between them. The CDR3 DNA is TGTGCCAGCAGTCAGTCACCCGGTCGTGACGGGGAGCTGTTTTTT. Its translation is CASSQSPGRDGELFF.